This TCR beta chain was sequenced in a study of blood T cell repertoires in COVID-19. Study-level information: Some COVID-19 samples were acute and others convalescent; all came from the United States, Italy and Spain. T cells, B-cell-depleted T cells, or PBMCs supplied cDNA or gDNA.

This clone was seen only once. This CDR3 region has 15 residues. Germline V gives CDR1 SNHLY, CDR2 FYNNEI. Between the trimmed V and J ends, which lost 3 bases and 0 bases, there was a span of 9 bases. Adults between roughly 18 and 89 years of age took part from fewer than 30 US areas. Cohorts were based on clinical histories the participants reported. TCRdb keeps only in-frame clones here, not all; method: immunoSEQ multiplex PCR. The sample lists roughly 400,000 clones; approximately 85% were seen once. The V call is TRBV2, the J call TRBJ1-5; D is possibly TRBD1 (5 bases). This TCR was sampled from a woman aged 35 to 49 with acute COVID-19. What was sequenced was PBMCs or T cells enriched from blood (not recorded which). The DNA for the CDR3 is TGTGCCAGCAGTGACGGGGGAAATAGCAATCAGCCCCAGCATTTT. It encodes CASSDGGNSNQPQHF.